This entry concerns a single T cell receptor (beta chain). This clonotype was observed at least ten times. It has no known antigen specificity. One base away there is no much larger clone; base qualities are not given. This entry is derived from a study of T cells after yellow fever vaccination (dated by TCRdb to about 2019). Background for the entire study: Libraries from fractions with low cell numbers were prepared with the SMART-Seq v4 Ultra Low Input RNA kit. To track T-cell clones before and after primary and booster YFV17D yellow fever vaccination, bulk TCR alpha and beta repertoires were sequenced longitudinally. Two healthy male donors made up the cohort, one aged 18 to 29 years and the other aged 30 to 39 years. Blood samples were taken at several timepoints before and after primary and secondary immunization, and bulk PBMC replicates and cell subsets were isolated. Study-wide conclusions, independent of this receptor: After the booster, most clones that had expanded after primary vaccination were detected again (around 96% of CD4 and over 75% of CD8), suggesting broad maintenance of memory. The secondary T-cell response was weaker than the primary response but faster, peaking on day 5 instead of day 15. Computational filtering was needed because FACS-sorted repertoires could contain abundant contaminating clonotypes from the bulk population. A small share of clonotypes was detected in both CD4 and CD8 compartments, with the overlap likely arising from convergent recombination. Because only a couple of donors were included in the study, the extent to which the findings can be generalized is limited.

Taken from the germline V gene, the CDR1 and CDR2 loops are LGHNA and YSLEER. V sheds 4 bases and J sheds 3 bases, leaving 18 bases between their ends. From the cysteine through the phenylalanine, the CDR3 covers 16 amino acids. Of all the DNA, just the CDR3 is kept, 48 bases in frame from base 1. TCR cDNA was made using 5'RACE template switching, a step that added a universal primer site and unique molecular identifiers. Priming for cDNA synthesis came from both the TCR alpha and TCR beta constant segments. Library amplification involved two PCR steps, and the second step added sample barcodes and sequencing adapters. Libraries were sequenced on Illumina HiSeq 2500 (2x100 bp) or NovaSeq (2x150 bp). The paper's data handling went like this. Demultiplexing of reads and collapsing into UMI consensus sequences were performed with MIGEC, and V(D)J alignment was carried out with MiXCR. Clonotypes responding to the vaccine were identified with edgeR on replicate PBMC samples, with the criteria of FDR below 0.01 and a log2 fold change above 5 up to day 15. Bulk clonotypes were assigned CD4 or CD8 identity according to which sequenced CD4 or CD8 repertoire held them at higher abundance. Clones were called with MiXCR by TCRdb after fastp trimmed the public reads at Q25, and only in-frame beta chains were retained. Here each entry gathers all rows of one CDR3 protein and keeps the most common genes and DNA. These V and J calls derive from TCRdb rather than the authors' analysis. The sample table lists about 63,000 distinct CDR3 sequences, 7.4% of them with a count of one. The top ten constitute 36% of the sample.

This specimen's treatment or condition label, per the study, means: live attenuated yellow fever vaccine strain. PBMCs were isolated from peripheral blood using a standard Ficoll-Paque protocol. CD4 and CD8 T-cell fractions were isolated with Dynabeads CD4 and CD8 positive selection kits. TriZol was used to extract RNA from bulk PBMCs, CD4 and CD8 fractions, and dextramer-positive and dextramer-negative fractions. This receptor was identified in a man younger than 40 who received the YFV17D yellow fever vaccine. The specimen comprised CD8+ T cells sorted from PBMCs, sampled 15 days after the yellow fever booster vaccination. This chain joins TRBV4-3 to TRBJ1-1, with TRBD1 tentatively as D gene (6 bases match). The CDR3 here reads CASSPQLGAPDTEAFF. The DNA sequence is TGCGCCAGCAGCCCTCAACTGGGGGCGCCGGACACTGAAGCTTTCTTT.